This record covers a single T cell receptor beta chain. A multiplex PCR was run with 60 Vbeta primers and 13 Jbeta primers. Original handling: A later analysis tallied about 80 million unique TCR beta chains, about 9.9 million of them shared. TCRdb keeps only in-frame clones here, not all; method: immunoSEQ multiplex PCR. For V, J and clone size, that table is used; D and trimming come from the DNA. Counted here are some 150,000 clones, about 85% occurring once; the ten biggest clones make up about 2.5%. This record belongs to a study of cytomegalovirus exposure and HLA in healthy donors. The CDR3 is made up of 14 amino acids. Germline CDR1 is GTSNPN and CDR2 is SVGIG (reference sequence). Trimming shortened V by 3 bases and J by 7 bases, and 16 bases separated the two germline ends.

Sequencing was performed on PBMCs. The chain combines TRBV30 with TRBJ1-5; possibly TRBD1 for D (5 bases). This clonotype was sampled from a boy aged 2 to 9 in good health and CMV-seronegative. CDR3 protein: CAWSGDGGTQPQHF. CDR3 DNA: TGTGCCTGGAGCGGTGATGGGGGGACGCAGCCCCAGCATTTT. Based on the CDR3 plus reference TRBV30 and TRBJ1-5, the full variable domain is SQTIHQWPATLVQPVGSPLSLECTVEGTSNPNLYWYRQAAGRGLQLLFYSVGIGQISSEVPQNLSASRPQDRQFILSSKKLLLSDSGFYLCAWSGDGGTQPQHFGDGTRLSIL.